This TCR beta chain is from a study of OX40 agonist ivuxolimab in advanced cancers. Study-level background: Patients received ivuxolimab, an agonistic anti-OX40 (CD134) antibody.

Repertoires were generated with immunoSEQ multiplex PCR, while TCRdb's copy carries only in-frame clones and drops some. The profile covers around 73,000 clones, with 80% to 90% appearing a single time and approximately 10% taken by the ten largest. This CDR3 is 14 amino acids long. Between the trimmed V and J ends, which lost 5 bases and 6 bases, there was a span of 17 bases. Germline CDR1 is LNHDA and CDR2 is SQIVND (reference sequence). This chain uses TRBV19 with TRBJ2-7; the D is unclear. The receptor's source is an adult with an advanced solid tumor such as melanoma, head and neck, liver or kidney cancer. The sample here was CD4+ or CD8+ T cells sorted from blood, taken in a trial of the OX40 agonist ivuxolimab. The CDR3 DNA sequence: TGTGCCAGTAGTGCTGGTGGGCTGGAGATCGAGCAGTACTTC. Translation: CASSAGGLEIEQYF.